Sequencing of this T cell receptor (beta chain) was carried out in a study of cytomegalovirus exposure and HLA in healthy donors. Across the study: Early released data had tens of millions of unique TCRs, all coming from HLA-typed donors.

About this clone itself: Its antigen remains unknown.

PCR primers comprised 60 Vbeta and 13 Jbeta primers. Produced via immunoSEQ multiplex PCR; TCRdb's table is partial and in-frame only. The sample has 110,000 or so clones, 70% to 85% seen once. Study-wide results and limits: Follow-up analysis later connected one missense variant in DCLRE1C with trimming of TCR beta V- and J-genes. Versus the approximately 700-donor mean, an Asian-associated ancestry cluster reportedly showed fewer N-insertions in a later analysis. It was only CMV serostatus that was available as immune exposure information.

This CDR3 spans 14 amino acids. V was trimmed by 2 bases and J by 5 bases, leaving 11 bases between them. Germline CDR1 SGHKS, CDR2 YYEKEE (reference sequence). The TCR sequence derives from a woman between 40 and 55 years old in good health and CMV-seropositive. Sequencing input: PBMCs. This chain uses TRBV5-5 with TRBJ1-5; D might be TRBD1 (6 bases). CDR3 amino acids: CASSLQGGDQPQHF. CDR3 nucleotides: TGTGCCAGCAGCTTACAGGGTGGAGATCAGCCCCAGCATTTT.